The next 14 T cell receptor beta chains were all read from a single sample in a study of type 1 regulatory T cells. TCRdb fed the reads into MiXCR, producing one record per CDR3 protein. The sample holds about 60,000 distinct CDR3 sequences; about 50% are singletons and the top ten take roughly 2.2%. These receptors' antigens are unknown. Sequences were obtained from cultured non-Tr1 T cells, either the whole culture or a sorted T cell fraction (not recorded which). The receptors stem from a human donor in good health.

The chain is built from TRBV6-6 and TRBJ1-1; possibly TRBD1 for D (5 bases). This CDR3 comprises 14 residues. Germline lookup yields CDR1 MNHNY and CDR2 SVGAGI (reference sequence). The V end was cut by 5 bases, the J end by 1 base, with 11 bases between. The CDR3 sequence is CASSERTQNTEAFF. The CDR3 DNA sequence: TGTGCCAGCAGTGAGCGGACACAGAACACTGAAGCTTTCTTT.

This clonotype was picked up a small number of times. J is TRBJ2-5 and V is TRBV5-1, with D unclear. The V and J ends lost 2 bases and 0 bases respectively, with 8 bases between them. From germline, CDR1 is SGHRS and CDR2 YFSETQ. CDR3 length: 14 amino acids. The CDR3 loop reads CASSLLVNQETQYF. CDR3 coding DNA: TGCGCCAGCAGCTTACTGGTGAACCAAGAGACCCAGTACTTC.

V is TRBV6-1 and J is TRBJ2-7; D gene ambiguous. This CDR3 has 11 residues. CDR1 MNHNS and CDR2 SASEGT come from the germline V gene. V lost 3 bases, J lost 4 bases, and 4 bases lay in between. For the CDR3, the DNA is TGTGCCAGCAGTGATGAGTACGAGCAGTACTTC. Protein: CASSDEYEQYF.

The CDR3 DNA reads as TGTGCCAGCAGCCGACAGGGGGCTTCACCCCTCCACTTT. Translation gives CASSRQGASPLHF. The chain couples TRBV27 to TRBJ1-6, with 10 positions matching TRBD1. J gave up 9 bases and V 6 bases, and 2 bases lay outside the gene matches. Per germline, CDR1 MNHEY and CDR2 SMNVEV (reference sequence). The CDR3 consists of 13 residues.

This clonotype was seen only a few times. The chain uses TRBV28 and TRBJ1-1; 7 nucleotides match TRBD1. Per the germline V gene, CDR1 is MDHEN and CDR2 is SYDVKM. The ends lost 6 bases at V and 7 bases at J; junction bases unmatched: 5. The CDR3 extends over 12 amino acids. The CDR3 here is CASSADRVEAFF. The CDR3 nucleotides read TGTGCCAGCAGCGCAGACAGGGTTGAAGCTTTCTTT.

This clonotype has a handful of counts. The rearrangement joins TRBV5-1 to TRBJ2-5; 7 bases are a match to TRBD2. Looked up from germline, CDR1 is SGHRS and CDR2 is YFSETQ. The CDR3 consists of 14 residues. After removal of 0 bases from V and 4 bases from J, the junction contained 3 bases not matched to a gene. The CDR3 nucleotides read TGCGCCAGCAGCTTGGCTAGCGGAGGAGAGACCCAGTACTTC. Translated, it gives CASSLASGGETQYF.

The chain links TRBV2 to TRBJ2-7, with D possibly TRBD1 on 6 matching bases. Germline-derived CDR1 and CDR2 are SNHLY and FYNNEI. Between the trimmed V and J ends, which lost 6 bases and 7 bases, there was a span of 13 bases. The CDR3 consists of 12 residues. This chain's CDR3 is CASRLGTSEQYF. The CDR3 DNA is TGTGCCAGCAGACTTGGGACATCTGAGCAGTACTTC.

The chain joins TRBV6-2 or TRBV6-3 to TRBJ2-7; maybe TRBD1 (6 bases). Looked up from germline, CDR1 is MNHEY and CDR2 is SVGEGT. The CDR3 has 16 amino acids. V lost 2 bases and J 5 bases, leaving 19 bases between the germline ends. The DNA of the CDR3 is TGTGCCAGCAGTTACCGACCCCCAGGGGAAGGTAACGAGCAGTACTTC. It yields the protein CASSYRPPGEGNEQYF.

This clonotype occurred a few times. This rearrangement joins TRBV5-1 to TRBJ1-1; TRBD1 is a possible D gene (5 bases). This CDR3 comprises 14 residues. Trimming took off 1 base at V and 1 base at J, with 8 bases between the two ends. Germline lookup yields CDR1 SGHRS and CDR2 YFSETQ. The CDR3 loop reads CASSLSGQNTEAFF. The CDR3 nucleotides are TGCGCCAGCAGCTTGTCGGGGCAGAACACTGAAGCTTTCTTT. The full variable domain, its missing parts supplied by reference TRBV5-1 and TRBJ1-1, is KAGVTQTPRYLIKTRGQQVTLSCSPISGHRSVSWYQQTPGQGLQFLFEYFSETQRNKGNFPGRFSGRQFSNSRSEMNVSTLELGDSALYLCASSLSGQNTEAFFGQGTRLTVV.

The chain uses TRBV7-2 and TRBJ1-1, with D possibly being TRBD1 (5 bases). The CDR3 length is 12 residues. Trimming shortened V by 4 bases and J by 10 bases, and 13 bases separated the two germline ends. Per the germline V gene, CDR1 is SGHTA and CDR2 is FQGNSA. For the CDR3, the DNA is TGTGCCAGCAGCTCTAGTCGGGGCGTAGCTTTCTTT. Translating gives CASSSSRGVAFF.

This clonotype was recorded a few times. The chain has TRBV19 and TRBJ2-7; 12 bases agree with TRBD1. CDR1 and CDR2 from the germline V gene are LNHDA and SQIVND (reference sequence). The CDR3 is made up of 14 amino acids. With 5 bases clipped from V and 6 bases from J, the junction kept 5 bases outside the gene matches. Here the CDR3 DNA reads TGTGCCAGTAGTCCCCGGGACAGGGGGCGCGAGCAGTACTTC. Translated, it gives CASSPRDRGREQYF. Full variable domain (missing parts from reference TRBV19 and TRBJ2-7): DGGITQSPKYLFRKEGQNVTLSCEQNLNHDAMYWYRQDPGQGLRLIYYSQIVNDFQKGDIAEGYSVSREKKESFPLTVTSAQKNPTAFYLCASSPRDRGREQYFGPGTRLTVT.

This clonotype showed up just a few times. The V gene is TRBV5-1, the J gene TRBJ2-3; D might be TRBD2 (7 bases). Germline V gene sequence: CDR1 SGHRS, CDR2 YFSETQ. The CDR3 is made up of 19 amino acids. V was clipped by 1 base and J by 0 bases, with 21 bases between them. The CDR3 region has the DNA TGCGCCAGCAGCTTGAGTGGACCGGGGGGCCCGCTCAGCACAGATACGCAGTATTTT. Translation gives CASSLSGPGGPLSTDTQYF. Full variable domain (rest looked up from reference TRBV5-1 and TRBJ2-3): KAGVTQTPRYLIKTRGQQVTLSCSPISGHRSVSWYQQTPGQGLQFLFEYFSETQRNKGNFPGRFSGRQFSNSRSEMNVSTLELGDSALYLCASSLSGPGGPLSTDTQYFGPGTRLTVL.

The CDR3 protein is CASSSQGSGYTF. The DNA for the CDR3 is TGTGCCAGCAGCTCACAGGGGAGCGGCTACACCTTC. The chain is built from TRBV11-3 and TRBJ1-2, with 7 bases lining up with TRBD1. The CDR3 spans 12 residues. CDR1 SGHNT and CDR2 YENEEA come from the germline V gene. V was clipped by 4 bases and J by 8 bases; unmatched bases: 4.

As concerns this clonotype: The germline gene is not matched at one end of the junction; a read error may be the cause. The CDR3 nucleotides are TGTGCCAGCAGTCGTAGGGGGGATTCACCCCTCTACTTT. This sequence encodes CASSRRGDSPLYF. This sequence joins TRBV12-3 or TRBV12-4 and TRBJ1-6; D is perhaps TRBD1 (6 bases). The CDR3 length is 13 residues.